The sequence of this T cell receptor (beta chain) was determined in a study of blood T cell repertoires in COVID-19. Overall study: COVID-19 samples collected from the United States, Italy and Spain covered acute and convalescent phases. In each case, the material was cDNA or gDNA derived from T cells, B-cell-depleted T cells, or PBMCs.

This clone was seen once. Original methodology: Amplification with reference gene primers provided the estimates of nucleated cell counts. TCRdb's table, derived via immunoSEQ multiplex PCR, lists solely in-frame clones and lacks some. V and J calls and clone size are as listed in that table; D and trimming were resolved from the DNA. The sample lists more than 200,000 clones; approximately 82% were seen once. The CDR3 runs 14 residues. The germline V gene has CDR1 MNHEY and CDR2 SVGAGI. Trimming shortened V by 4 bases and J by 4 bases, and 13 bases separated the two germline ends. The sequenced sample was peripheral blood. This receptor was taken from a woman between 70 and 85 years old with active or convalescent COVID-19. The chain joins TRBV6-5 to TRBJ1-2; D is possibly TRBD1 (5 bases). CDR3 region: CASSSAGTVYGYTF. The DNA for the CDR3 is TGTGCCAGCAGTTCCGCCGGGACTGTCTATGGCTACACCTTC.